This TCR beta chain was obtained from a study of blood T cell repertoires in COVID-19. Study-level information: The study drew acute and convalescent COVID-19 samples from the United States, Italy and Spain. PBMCs, B-cell-depleted T cells, or T cells provided the cDNA or gDNA that made up the material.

Trimming removed 2 bases from V and 0 bases from J, with 13 bases in between. The CDR3 length is 16 residues. The V gene's germline CDR1 is MNHNS and CDR2 SASEGT. In the original analysis: How many nucleated cells were present was estimated from reference gene primer amplification. Using immunoSEQ multiplex PCR, the repertoire was profiled, and TCRdb retains in-frame clones only, with some absent. V and J calls and clone size are given by that table; D and trimming were obtained from the DNA. The top ten hold around 3.4% of the sample, which has over 250,000 clones, about 73% seen once. The sequence was obtained from a woman over 75 with acute or convalescent COVID-19. The genes are TRBV6-1 and TRBJ1-1, with no clear D. The sequenced sample was peripheral blood. DNA of the CDR3: TGTGCCAGCAGTGAACAACACACTAGTATGAACACTGAAGCTTTCTTT. Protein sequence: CASSEQHTSMNTEAFF.